A selection of T cell receptor beta chains follows, all from one sample in a study of graft-versus-host responses after intestinal transplantation. The protocol was immunoSEQ multiplex PCR, while the TCRdb copy is restricted to in-frame clones and leaves out a portion. The sample shows under 100,000 clones, approximately 82% of them seen only once. These receptors have no known antigen. This specimen consisted of unstimulated CD4+ T cells sorted from spleen or lymph node cells, obtained before intestinal transplant. These receptors came from a human donor who received an intestinal transplant. Each CDR3 is given with its conserved first and last residue. The D gene is left open where the match is weak. Only part of the rows carry a size: once, few, many, or a class if the clone is expanded.

J: TRBJ1-4; V: TRBV5-6; size: NA; D: TRBD1; CDR3: CASSIQGSPEKLFF; DNA: TGTGCCAGCAGCATACAGGGGAGTCCAGAAAAACTGTTTTTT
J: TRBJ2-3; V: TRBV7-6; size: NA; D: TRBD2; CDR3: CASSLGLAGNQDTQYF; DNA: TGTGCCAGCAGCCTGGGACTAGCGGGGAACCAGGATACGCAGTATTTT
J: TRBJ1-1; V: TRBV7-9; size: few; D: NA; CDR3: CASSPMNTEAFF; DNA: TGTGCCAGCAGCCCTATGAACACTGAAGCTTTCTTT
J: TRBJ1-5; V: TRBV28; size: NA; D: TRBD1; CDR3: CASSPGQGDQPQHF; DNA: TGTGCCAGCAGTCCCGGACAGGGCGATCAGCCCCAGCATTTT
J: TRBJ2-3; V: TRBV5-4; size: NA; D: TRBD2; CDR3: CASTRLAGGSPDTQYF; DNA: TGTGCCAGCACCAGACTAGCGGGAGGCAGTCCAGATACGCAGTATTTT
J: TRBJ2-1; V: TRBV19; size: few; D: NA; CDR3: CASSISGNQHNEQFF; DNA: TGTGCCAGTAGTATTAGCGGAAACCAACACAATGAGCAGTTCTTC
J: TRBJ1-4; V: TRBV7-9; size: NA; D: NA; CDR3: CASSPGLANEKLFF; DNA: TGTGCCAGCAGCCCAGGGTTAGCTAATGAAAAACTGTTTTTT
J: TRBJ1-5; V: TRBV29-1; size: NA; D: NA; CDR3: CSVEEASNQPQHF; DNA: TGCAGCGTTGAAGAGGCTAGCAATCAGCCCCAGCATTTT
J: TRBJ2-3; V: TRBV5-6; size: NA; D: TRBD1; CDR3: CASSLTGAFSDTQYF; DNA: TGTGCCAGCAGCTTGACAGGGGCCTTCTCAGATACGCAGTATTTT
J: TRBJ2-3; V: TRBV4-1; size: NA; D: NA; CDR3: CASSQGKGWRGPSDTQYF; DNA: TGCGCCAGCAGCCAAGGCAAGGGGTGGCGGGGACCCTCCGATACGCAGTATTTT
J: TRBJ1-2; V: TRBV4-1; size: NA; D: NA; CDR3: CASSQDLLNYGYTF; DNA: TGCGCCAGCAGCCAAGATCTCCTTAACTATGGCTACACCTTC
J: TRBJ1-1; V: TRBV6-5; size: few; D: TRBD1; CDR3: CASSSGQEAFF; DNA: TGTGCCAGCAGTTCGGGACAGGAAGCTTTCTTT
J: TRBJ2-7; V: TRBV10-2; size: NA; D: TRBD1; CDR3: CASLLSGTVYEQYF; DNA: TGCGCCAGCCTCCTTTCCGGGACAGTTTACGAGCAGTACTTC
J: TRBJ2-7; V: TRBV7-8; size: NA; D: TRBD1; CDR3: CASSSDRGDEQYF; DNA: TGTGCCAGCAGCTCGGACAGGGGAGACGAGCAGTACTTC
J: TRBJ1-1; V: TRBV16; size: NA; D: NA; CDR3: CASSQYSGRTEAFF; DNA: TGTGCCAGCAGCCAATATTCCGGGAGAACTGAAGCTTTCTTT
J: TRBJ1-4; V: TRBV6-5; size: NA; D: NA; CDR3: CASSYSGGFNEKLFF; DNA: TGTGCCAGCAGTTACTCTGGCGGGTTTAATGAAAAACTGTTTTTT
J: TRBJ2-1; V: TRBV11-2; size: NA; D: NA; CDR3: CASSALIRDYEQFF; DNA: TGTGCCAGCAGCGCGCTGATCCGGGACTATGAGCAGTTCTTC
J: TRBJ2-7; V: TRBV5-4; size: NA; D: TRBD1; CDR3: CASSPETGKDEQYF; DNA: TGTGCCAGCAGCCCAGAGACAGGGAAAGACGAGCAGTACTTC
J: TRBJ2-2; V: TRBV7-9; size: NA; D: TRBD1; CDR3: CGTGGALGTGELFF; DNA: TGTGGTACAGGGGGCGCCCTGGGCACCGGGGAGCTGTTTTTT
J: TRBJ1-1; V: TRBV6-5; size: NA; D: NA; CDR3: CASSSQGYLTEAFF; DNA: TGTGCCAGCAGTTCCCAGGGATACCTCACTGAAGCTTTCTTT
J: TRBJ1-6; V: TRBV19; size: NA; D: TRBD1; CDR3: CASSSGTDYNSPLHF; DNA: TGTGCCAGTAGTTCCGGGACAGACTATAATTCACCCCTCCACTTT
J: TRBJ2-3; V: TRBV14; size: NA; D: TRBD2; CDR3: CASSRISGRAGGNTQYF; DNA: TGTGCCAGCAGCCGGATTAGCGGGAGGGCCGGGGGAAATACGCAGTATTTT
J: TRBJ1-1; V: TRBV28; size: once; D: TRBD1; CDR3: CASSQDRDTEAFF; DNA: TGTGCCAGCAGTCAAGACAGGGACACTGAAGCTTTCTTT
J: TRBJ1-5; V: TRBV10-3; size: NA; D: TRBD1; CDR3: CAISPVGTGGQPQHF; DNA: TGTGCCATCAGTCCCGTCGGGACAGGGGGGCAGCCCCAGCATTTT
J: TRBJ2-5; V: TRBV5-1; size: NA; D: NA; CDR3: CASSSLRETQYF; DNA: TGCGCCAGCAGCTCCCTCCGGGAGACCCAGTACTTC
J: TRBJ2-1; V: TRBV5-1; size: NA; D: TRBD2; CDR3: CASSSGTSIINEQFF; DNA: TGCGCCAGCAGCTCCGGGACTAGTATAATAAATGAGCAGTTCTTC
J: TRBJ1-1; V: TRBV9; size: NA; D: NA; CDR3: CASSVDWRNTEAFF; DNA: TGTGCCAGCAGCGTAGATTGGAGGAACACTGAAGCTTTCTTT
J: TRBJ2-5; V: TRBV28; size: NA; D: TRBD1; CDR3: CASSWTGEETQYF; DNA: TGTGCCAGCAGTTGGACAGGGGAAGAGACCCAGTACTTC
J: TRBJ1-5; V: TRBV30; size: NA; D: NA; CDR3: CAWSVRGGQPQHF; DNA: TGTGCCTGGAGTGTACGGGGGGGCCAGCCCCAGCATTTT
J: TRBJ2-1; V: TRBV6-1; size: NA; D: NA; CDR3: CASSVHSLSYNEQFF; DNA: TGTGCCAGCAGTGTTCACAGTCTCTCCTACAATGAGCAGTTCTTC
J: TRBJ1-1; V: TRBV7-8; size: NA; D: NA; CDR3: CASSLVRQFTEAFF; DNA: TGTGCCAGCAGCTTAGTTCGTCAGTTCACTGAAGCTTTCTTT
J: TRBJ2-1; V: TRBV2; size: NA; D: NA; CDR3: CASSESSAYNEQFF; DNA: TGTGCCAGCAGTGAGAGTAGCGCCTACAATGAGCAGTTCTTC
J: TRBJ1-5; V: TRBV9; size: NA; D: NA; CDR3: CASSRDTNQPQHF; DNA: TGTGCCAGCAGTCGAGACACCAATCAGCCCCAGCATTTT
J: TRBJ1-5; V: TRBV19; size: NA; D: TRBD1; CDR3: CASSSPTGGRNQPQHF; DNA: TGTGCCAGTAGTTCTCCGACAGGGGGCCGTAATCAGCCCCAGCATTTT
J: TRBJ1-2; V: TRBV5-8; size: NA; D: TRBD1; CDR3: CASSLITRQGLGYGYTF; DNA: TGTGCCAGCAGCTTAATAACGAGACAGGGACTGGGCTATGGCTACACCTTC
J: TRBJ1-6; V: TRBV5-1; size: NA; D: NA; CDR3: CASSDGMPNSPLHF; DNA: TGCGCCAGCAGCGACGGGATGCCGAATTCACCCCTCCACTTT
J: TRBJ2-1; V: TRBV6-1; size: NA; D: TRBD2; CDR3: CTIAGIYNEQFF; DNA: TGTACCATAGCGGGCATCTACAATGAGCAGTTCTTC
J: TRBJ2-3; V: TRBV19; size: NA; D: NA; CDR3: CASSIREDTQYF; DNA: TGTGCCAGTAGTATTCGGGAAGATACGCAGTATTTT
J: TRBJ1-6; V: TRBV27; size: NA; D: NA; CDR3: CASSYGGLDSPLHF; DNA: TGTGCCAGCAGTTATGGGGGGTTGGATTCACCCCTCCACTTT
J: TRBJ2-3; V: TRBV18; size: NA; D: TRBD1; CDR3: CASSPEGQGPTDTQYF; DNA: TGTGCCAGCTCACCCGAGGGACAGGGACCCACAGATACGCAGTATTTT
J: TRBJ2-1; V: TRBV28; size: NA; D: TRBD1; CDR3: CASSSTGTGYNEQFF; DNA: TGTGCCAGCAGTTCCACCGGGACAGGGTACAATGAGCAGTTCTTC
J: TRBJ2-1; V: TRBV4-2; size: few; D: TRBD2; CDR3: CASSQLAGPSYNEQFF; DNA: TGTGCCAGCAGCCAACTAGCGGGACCCTCCTACAATGAGCAGTTCTTC
J: TRBJ2-7; V: TRBV9; size: NA; D: TRBD1; CDR3: CASSVGGTGAGYEQYF; DNA: TGTGCCAGCAGCGTAGGGGGGACAGGGGCCGGGTACGAGCAGTACTTC
J: TRBJ1-2; V: TRBV7-8; size: NA; D: NA; CDR3: CASSFARGSFTF; DNA: NA
J: TRBJ2-7; V: TRBV4-1; size: NA; D: NA; CDR3: CASSQVGGYFSYEQYF; DNA: TGCGCCAGCAGCCAAGTCGGGGGTTACTTCTCCTACGAGCAGTACTTC
J: TRBJ1-4; V: TRBV6-4; size: NA; D: NA; CDR3: CASRGGELNEKLFF; DNA: TGTGCCAGCAGGGGGGGAGAGCTTAATGAAAAACTGTTTTTT
J: TRBJ2-2; V: TRBV10-1; size: NA; D: NA; CDR3: CASSEQRPGELFF; DNA: TGCGCCAGCAGTGAACAGCGGCCCGGGGAGCTGTTTTTT
J: TRBJ2-7; V: TRBV5-6; size: NA; D: NA; CDR3: CASSLGGGGFYYEQYF; DNA: TGTGCCAGCAGCTTGGGTGGAGGGGGCTTCTATTACGAGCAGTACTTC
J: TRBJ2-1; V: TRBV2; size: NA; D: TRBD2; CDR3: CASALAFEQFF; DNA: TGTGCCAGCGCACTAGCGTTTGAGCAGTTCTTC
J: TRBJ2-7; V: TRBV28; size: NA; D: TRBD1; CDR3: CASSTLPGQGYYEQYF; DNA: TGTGCCAGCAGTACTCTCCCGGGACAGGGGTACTACGAGCAGTACTTC
J: TRBJ2-5; V: TRBV7-2; size: NA; D: TRBD2; CDR3: CASSLGGGPETQYF; DNA: TGTGCCAGCAGCTTAGGCGGGGGACCAGAGACCCAGTACTTC
J: TRBJ2-2; V: TRBV10-1; size: NA; D: NA; CDR3: CASSERFTGELFF; DNA: TGCGCCAGCAGTGAACGGTTCACCGGGGAGCTGTTTTTT
J: TRBJ2-3; V: TRBV4-1; size: NA; D: NA; CDR3: CASSQVRVLRADTQYF; DNA: TGCGCCAGCAGCCAGGTCCGGGTCCTCCGGGCAGATACGCAGTATTTT
J: TRBJ1-5; V: TRBV7-6; size: NA; D: NA; CDR3: CASSSSTGPQHF; DNA: TGTGCCAGCAGCTCCTCCACGGGGCCCCAGCATTTT